The 16 T cell receptor beta chains below come from one sample, sequenced in a study of T cell responses to AZD1222 COVID-19 vaccine. TCRdb keeps only in-frame clones here, not all; method: immunoSEQ multiplex PCR. Among about 99,000 clones listed, approximately 89% were seen once. The sequencing used peripheral blood, collected on day 0 of AZD1222 vaccination. The origin of the receptors is an adult in good health.

This chain uses TRBV4-1 with TRBJ2-7, with 10 bases fitting TRBD1. This CDR3 has 17 amino acids. CDR1 and CDR2 from the germline V gene are MGHRA and YSYEKL. Trimming at V came to 0 bases and at J to 2 bases, leaving 7 bases not matched to a gene. CDR3 sequence (DNA): TGCGCCAGCAGCCAAGATAGGGGACAGGGGCGAACCTACGAGCAGTACTTC. This gives the protein CASSQDRGQGRTYEQYF.

This chain connects TRBV27 to TRBJ2-2, with TRBD1 matching over 7 bases. V lost 7 bases to trimming and J lost 6 bases; unmatched junction nucleotides: 2. CDR3 size: 12 residues. Germline V gene data show CDR1 as MNHEY and CDR2 as SMNVEV (reference sequence). The CDR3 loop is CASTDRAGELFF. CDR3 bases: TGTGCCAGCACTGACAGGGCCGGGGAGCTGTTTTTT.

The chain has TRBV10-3 and TRBJ1-4; 7 bases agree with TRBD1. CDR3 length equals 14 residues. Germline values: CDR1 ENHRY, CDR2 SYGVKD. Trimming cost V 3 bases and J 4 bases; bases outside gene matches: 2. CDR3 in amino acids: CAISEGTVNEKLFF. The CDR3 DNA reads as TGTGCCATCAGTGAAGGGACAGTTAATGAAAAACTGTTTTTT.

The chain uses TRBV14 and TRBJ2-7, with no clear D. This CDR3 has 13 amino acids. Germline V gives CDR1 SGHDN, CDR2 FVKESK. The V end was cut by 0 bases, the J end by 4 bases, with 7 bases between. This chain's CDR3 is CASSQDVGYEQYF. The CDR3, as DNA: TGTGCCAGCAGCCAAGATGTGGGATACGAGCAGTACTTC.

The chain employs TRBV5-1 and TRBJ2-1; D is undetermined. CDR3 size: 13 residues. Germline values: CDR1 SGHRS, CDR2 YFSETQ. Deletions cut 0 bases from V and 5 bases from J, with 6 bases between. CDR3 sequence: CASSLVTDNEQFF. The CDR3 coding sequence is TGCGCCAGCAGCTTGGTAACTGACAATGAGCAGTTCTTC.

V and J are TRBV9 and TRBJ2-4, with D perhaps given as TRBD1 or TRBD2 (7 bases each). The V end lost 0 bases, the J end lost 8 bases, and 18 bases lay between the germline ends. CDR1 and CDR2 (germline): SGDLS, YYNGEE. This CDR3 is 16 amino acids long. This CDR3 is CASSVGRGAGGDIQYF. CDR3 nucleotides: TGTGCCAGCAGCGTAGGCAGGGGCGCAGGGGGGGACATTCAGTACTTC.

The chain recombines TRBV11-3 with TRBJ2-2; D assignment may be TRBD1 or TRBD2 (5 bases each). CDR1 is SGHNT and CDR2 is YENEEA in the germline V gene. The V gene lost 5 bases and the J gene lost 4 bases, with 14 bases spanning the gap. The CDR3 has 15 residues. CDR3 DNA sequence: TGTGCCAGCAGCCCGGGACCGTACTCCACCGGGGAGCTGTTTTTT. It specifies CASSPGPYSTGELFF.

The chain employs TRBV11-2 and TRBJ1-6, with a possible D match to TRBD1 (5 bases). This CDR3 spans 16 amino acids. In germline, CDR1 is SGHAT, CDR2 FQNNGV. V lost 4 bases to trimming and J lost 7 bases, with 17 bases between them. CDR3 DNA: TGTGCCAGCAGCTCCCAATCGGGACGGTTAAATTCACCCCTCCACTTT. Amino acid sequence: CASSSQSGRLNSPLHF.

The chain uses TRBV4-1 and TRBJ2-7; D unresolved. The CDR3 consists of 15 residues. CDR1 and CDR2 (germline): MGHRA, YSYEKL. V shed 4 bases and J shed 3 bases, with 16 bases lying between them. As DNA, the CDR3 is TGCGCCAGCAGCCCCGTGGCCCGCAGTAGCTACGAGCAGTACTTC. This codes for CASSPVARSSYEQYF.

V is TRBV21-1 and J is TRBJ2-3; TRBD1 reflects the table's D call only, with no check against the DNA. TRBV21-1 is a pseudogene segment. This CDR3 region has 18 residues. The CDR3 region has the DNA TGTGCCAGCAGCAAAGAACGGGGACAGGATCCTAGCACAGATACGCAGTATTTT. Protein sequence: CASSKERGQDPSTDTQYF.

J is TRBJ2-3 and V is TRBV11-3, with no clear D. CDR3 length equals 14 residues. V lost 0 bases to trimming and J lost 0 bases, with 4 bases between them. Per the germline V gene, CDR1 is SGHNT and CDR2 is YENEEA. For the CDR3, the DNA is TGTGCCAGCAGCTTAGATGGTAGCACAGATACGCAGTATTTT. It yields the protein CASSLDGSTDTQYF.

CDR3 region: CASSRYGTGLGTEAFF. As DNA, the CDR3 is TGTGCCAGTAGTAGGTATGGGACAGGGTTAGGCACTGAAGCTTTCTTT. This sequence joins TRBV19 and TRBJ1-1; TRBD1 matches at 9 bases. The germline CDR1 and CDR2 sequences are LNHDA and SQIVND (reference sequence). After removal of 4 bases from V and 4 bases from J, the junction contained 10 bases not matched to a gene. This CDR3 spans 16 amino acids.

J is TRBJ1-6 and V is TRBV30, with D possibly being TRBD1 (6 bases). Germline V gene sequence: CDR1 GTSNPN, CDR2 SVGIG (reference sequence). The CDR3 extends over 12 amino acids. The germline V and J ends were trimmed by 0 bases and 13 bases, with 10 bases remaining between them. CDR3 region: CAWSVRGAPLHF. The DNA for the CDR3 is TGTGCCTGGAGTGTCCGGGGGGCCCCCCTCCACTTT. Together with reference TRBV30 and TRBJ1-6, the CDR3 gives the full variable domain: SQTIHQWPATLVQPVGSPLSLECTVEGTSNPNLYWYRQAAGRGLQLLFYSVGIGQISSEVPQNLSASRPQDRQFILSSKKLLLSDSGFYLCAWSVRGAPLHFGNGTRLTVT.

The table lists this clone with a count of one. The V gene is TRBV7-3, the J gene TRBJ2-5; D is possibly TRBD1 (5 bases). Per germline, CDR1 SGHTA and CDR2 FQGTGA. Between the trimmed V and J ends, which lost 0 bases and 1 base, there was a span of 9 bases. The CDR3 is 15 amino acids. The CDR3 reads CASSLTTGLQETQYF. The DNA of the CDR3 is TGTGCCAGCAGCTTAACTACAGGTCTCCAAGAGACCCAGTACTTC.

The chain couples TRBV10-2 to TRBJ2-1; TRBD1 agrees at 8 bases. This CDR3 spans 15 amino acids. J lost 2 bases, V lost 7 bases, and 7 bases had no gene match. Germline V gene sequence: CDR1 WSHSY, CDR2 SAAADI. The CDR3 region has the DNA TGCGCCAGCACCCCAGAGGGACAGGCCTACAATGAGCAGTTCTTC. Protein sequence: CASTPEGQAYNEQFF.

The gene calls are TRBV19 and TRBJ1-1; D is ambiguous. This CDR3 spans 16 amino acids. The germline V gene encodes CDR1 LNHDA and CDR2 SQIVND (reference sequence). The germline V and J ends were trimmed by 1 base and 4 bases, with 16 bases remaining between them. The CDR3 DNA sequence: TGTGCCAGTAGTATAGCGGCGGGGTTTCAGAGCACTGAAGCTTTCTTT. It codes for CASSIAAGFQSTEAFF.